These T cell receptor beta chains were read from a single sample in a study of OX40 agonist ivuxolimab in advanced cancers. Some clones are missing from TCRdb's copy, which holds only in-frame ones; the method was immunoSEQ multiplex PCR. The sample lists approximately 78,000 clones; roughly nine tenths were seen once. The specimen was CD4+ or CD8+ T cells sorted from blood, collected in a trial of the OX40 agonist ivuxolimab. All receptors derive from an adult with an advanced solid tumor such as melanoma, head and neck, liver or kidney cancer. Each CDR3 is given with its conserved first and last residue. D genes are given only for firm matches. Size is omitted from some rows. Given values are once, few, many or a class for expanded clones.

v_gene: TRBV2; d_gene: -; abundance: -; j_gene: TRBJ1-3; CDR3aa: CASSSQGNSGNTIYF; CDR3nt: TGTGCCAGCAGTTCGCAGGGAAACTCTGGAAACACCATATATTTT
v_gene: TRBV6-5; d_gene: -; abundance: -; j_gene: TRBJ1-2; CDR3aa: CASSQEYKGYGYTF; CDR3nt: TGTGCCAGCAGCCAGGAATATAAAGGGTATGGCTACACCTTC
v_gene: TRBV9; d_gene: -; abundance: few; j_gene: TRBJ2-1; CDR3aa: CASSPPGLDPYNEQFF; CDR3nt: TGTGCCAGCAGCCCCCCGGGCCTCGACCCGTACAATGAGCAGTTCTTC
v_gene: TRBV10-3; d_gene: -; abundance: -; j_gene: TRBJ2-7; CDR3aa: CAISESFRVTYEQYF; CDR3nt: TGTGCCATCAGTGAGTCGTTCCGGGTCACCTACGAGCAGTACTTC
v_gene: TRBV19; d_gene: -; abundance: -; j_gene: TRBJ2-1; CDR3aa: CASMVASSYNEQFF; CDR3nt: TGTGCCAGTATGGTAGCGTCGTCCTACAATGAGCAGTTCTTC
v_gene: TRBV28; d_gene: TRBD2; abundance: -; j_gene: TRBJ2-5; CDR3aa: CASSTGRGQETQYF; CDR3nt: TGTGCCAGCAGCACTGGGAGGGGCCAAGAGACCCAGTACTTC
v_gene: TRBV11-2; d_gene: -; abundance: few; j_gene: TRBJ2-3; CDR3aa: CASSLEVPAATF; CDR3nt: TGTGCCAGCAGCTTAGAAGTCCCGGCGGCGACTTTT
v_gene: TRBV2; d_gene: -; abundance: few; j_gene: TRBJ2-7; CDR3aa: CASSDLLSINYEQYF; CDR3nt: TGTGCCAGCAGTGACCTCCTCTCGATAAACTACGAGCAGTACTTC
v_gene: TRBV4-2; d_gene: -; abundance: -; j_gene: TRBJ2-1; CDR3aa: CASSPLVHNEQFF; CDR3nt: TGTGCCAGCAGCCCCCTAGTGCACAATGAGCAGTTCTTC
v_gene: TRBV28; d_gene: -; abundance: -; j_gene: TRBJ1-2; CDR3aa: CAILPHTDGPWVGYTF; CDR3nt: TGTGCCATCCTTCCCCATACGGACGGGCCATGGGTGGGCTACACCTTC
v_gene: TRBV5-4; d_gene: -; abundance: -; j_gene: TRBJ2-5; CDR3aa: CASSLLVGTAQETQYF; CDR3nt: TGTGCCAGCAGCTTACTAGTCGGGACGGCCCAAGAGACCCAGTACTTC
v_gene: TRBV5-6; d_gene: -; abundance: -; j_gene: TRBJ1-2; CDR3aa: CASSLGSWKSTGYTF; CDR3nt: TGTGCCAGCAGCCTTGGATCATGGAAAAGCACTGGCTACACCTTC
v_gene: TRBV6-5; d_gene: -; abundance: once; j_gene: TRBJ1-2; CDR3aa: CASRTGAGIYGYTF; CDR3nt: TGTGCCAGCAGGACCGGAGCGGGTATCTATGGCTACACCTTC
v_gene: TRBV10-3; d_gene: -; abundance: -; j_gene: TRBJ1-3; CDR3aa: CAISGTASGNTIYF; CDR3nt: TGTGCCATCAGTGGGACTGCGTCTGGAAACACCATATATTTT
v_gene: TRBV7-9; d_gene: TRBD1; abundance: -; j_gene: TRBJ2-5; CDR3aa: CASSPTGTGAGETQYF; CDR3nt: TGTGCCAGCAGCCCCACCGGGACAGGGGCGGGGGAGACCCAGTACTTC
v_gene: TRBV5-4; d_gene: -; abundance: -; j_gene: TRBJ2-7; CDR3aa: CASSFLGSEQYF; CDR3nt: TGTGCCAGCAGCTTTCTCGGGTCCGAGCAGTACTTC
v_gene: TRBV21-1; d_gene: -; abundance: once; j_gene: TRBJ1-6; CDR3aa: CASSSTSLRGQEIGIRSYNSPLHF; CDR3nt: TGTGCCAGCAGCAGCACAAGCCTTAGGGGACAAGAAATCGGTATACGCTCCTATAATTCACCCCTCCACTTT
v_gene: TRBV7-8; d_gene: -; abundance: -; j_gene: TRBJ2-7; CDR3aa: CASNPESVTDYEQYF; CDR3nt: TGTGCCAGCAACCCCGAGTCAGTAACTGATTACGAGCAGTACTTC
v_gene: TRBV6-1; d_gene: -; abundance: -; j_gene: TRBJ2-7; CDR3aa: CASSGTPVYEQYF; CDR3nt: TGTGCCAGCAGCGGGACACCCGTCTACGAGCAGTACTTC
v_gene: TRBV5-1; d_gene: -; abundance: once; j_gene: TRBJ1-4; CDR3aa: CASSSRGDGEKLFF; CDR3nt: TGCGCCAGCAGCTCGCGCGGGGATGGTGAAAAACTGTTTTTT
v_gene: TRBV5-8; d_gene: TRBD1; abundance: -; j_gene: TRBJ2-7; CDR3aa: CASSAGTGSYEQYF; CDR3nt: TGTGCCAGCAGCGCCGGGACAGGGAGCTACGAGCAGTACTTC
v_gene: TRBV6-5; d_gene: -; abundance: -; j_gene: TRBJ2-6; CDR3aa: CAISVGSGANVLTF; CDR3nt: TGTGCCATCAGTGTGGGCTCTGGGGCCAACGTCCTGACTTTC
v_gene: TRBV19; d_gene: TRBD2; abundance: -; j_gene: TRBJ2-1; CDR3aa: CASSIGPSGTHNEQFF; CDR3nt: TGTGCCAGTAGTATAGGACCTAGCGGGACTCACAATGAGCAGTTCTTC
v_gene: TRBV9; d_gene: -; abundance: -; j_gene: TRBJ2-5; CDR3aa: CASSVDAGGGQETQYF; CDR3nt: TGTGCCAGCAGCGTAGATGCCGGGGGAGGCCAAGAGACCCAGTACTTC
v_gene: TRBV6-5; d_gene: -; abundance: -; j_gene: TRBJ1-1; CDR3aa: CASSPSGGMNTEAFF; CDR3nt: TGTGCCAGCAGCCCGTCGGGGGGTATGAACACTGAAGCTTTCTTT
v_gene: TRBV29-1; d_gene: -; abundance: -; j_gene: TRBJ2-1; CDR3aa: CSGLSGPSYNEQFF; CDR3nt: TGCAGCGGCCTTAGCGGTCCCTCCTACAATGAGCAGTTCTTC
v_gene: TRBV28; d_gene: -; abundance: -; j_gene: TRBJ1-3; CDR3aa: CASSPPDRSAGNTIYF; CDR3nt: TGTGCCAGCAGTCCACCCGACAGATCGGCTGGAAACACCATATATTTT
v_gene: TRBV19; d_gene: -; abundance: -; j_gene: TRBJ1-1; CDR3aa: CASSIDKNTEAFF; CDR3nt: TGTGCCAGTAGTATCGACAAGAACACTGAAGCTTTCTTT
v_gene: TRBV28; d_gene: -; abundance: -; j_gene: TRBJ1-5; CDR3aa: CASTPGGRGPNQPQHF; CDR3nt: TGTGCCAGCACCCCTGGGGGCAGGGGACCCAATCAGCCCCAGCATTTT